Below, 20 T cell receptor beta chains from the same sample are listed, as sequenced in a study of shared clonotypes between healthy human individuals. Positive CCR7 selection of CD45RO-negative cells yielded the naive CD8 cells, and terminally differentiated effector memory CD45RA+ cells were excluded. Method: immunoSEQ multiplex PCR; TCRdb's copy keeps in-frame clones and lacks some. Of approximately 650,000 clones listed, about 95% are singletons. Input material: naive CD8+ T cells sorted from blood. These receptors came from a woman aged 25 to 39 in good health.

The chain's CDR3 is CASSLTPAVNEQFF. CDR3 bases: TGTGCCAGCAGTTTAACCCCGGCAGTCAATGAGCAGTTCTTC. The chain uses TRBV27 and TRBJ2-1; no definite D call. Germline V gene sequence: CDR1 MNHEY, CDR2 SMNVEV (reference sequence). This CDR3 is 14 amino acids long. V lost 2 bases and J lost 6, with 11 bases in between.

V usage is TRBV15 and J usage is TRBJ2-7; 7 bases are shared with TRBD1. The CDR3 sequence is 17 residues long. V was pared by 4 bases and J by 1 base, with 13 bases of the junction left unmatched. CDR1 and CDR2 from the germline V gene are LNHNV and YYDKDF (reference sequence). The CDR3 DNA follows: TGTGCCACCAGCAATGAACCGGGACAGCCTACGTCCTACGAGCAGTACTTC. It codes for CATSNEPGQPTSYEQYF.

The chain is built from TRBV28 and TRBJ1-3, with unresolved D. Deletions cut 6 bases from V and 4 bases from J, with 1 base between. CDR1 MDHEN and CDR2 SYDVKM come from the germline V gene. This CDR3 is built from 10 residues. The chain's CDR3 is CASSGNTIYF. CDR3 in DNA: TGTGCCAGCAGCGGAAACACCATATATTTT.

This clone was observed a single time. Distinct nucleotide sequences in the sample also encode this CDR3. V gene TRBV7-8 combines with J gene TRBJ2-1, with D unclear. V was shortened by 1 base and J by 6 bases, with 4 bases between the two germline ends. The germline V gene encodes CDR1 SGHVS and CDR2 FQNEAQ. This CDR3 comprises 12 residues. The CDR3 spells CASSLVGNEQFF. CDR3 in DNA: TGTGCCAGCAGCTTAGTGGGCAATGAGCAGTTCTTC.

The chain uses TRBV21-1 and TRBJ1-1; the table's D call, TRBD1, was not checked against the DNA. TRBV21-1 is tagged as a pseudogene. This CDR3 has 17 residues. The CDR3 nucleotides are TGTGCCAGCAGCCCCCGCAGGGAATCTGCTAAGAACACTGAAGCTTTCTTT. Its protein is CASSPRRESAKNTEAFF.

In regard to this clone: Other DNA sequences in this specimen translate into the identical CDR3. The chain recombines TRBV6-6 with TRBJ2-7; a weak D match, TRBD2 (6 bases). CDR3 size: 14 residues. V lost 2 bases to trimming and J lost 3 bases, with 11 bases between them. Germline V gene sequence: CDR1 MNHNY, CDR2 SVGAGI (reference sequence). CDR3 DNA sequence: TGTGCCAGCAGTTACGGCGGGACGGGCTACGAGCAGTACTTC. Its protein product is CASSYGGTGYEQYF.

The chain carries TRBV4-1 and TRBJ2-1, with 12 bases identical to TRBD2. CDR1 is MGHRA and CDR2 is YSYEKL in the germline V gene. V lost 4 bases and J lost 7; bases outside the gene matches: 14. The CDR3 spans 18 residues. As DNA, the CDR3 is TGCGCCAGCAGCCGCGAACATTTTCTAGCGGGAGGGCCTAATGAGCAGTTCTTC. It codes for CASSREHFLAGGPNEQFF.

This clone was seen just once. At the DNA level, this CDR3 is encoded by other sequences in the same sample as well. The genes are TRBV19 and TRBJ2-1; the D is unclear. V dropped 1 base and J dropped 1 base, with 8 bases sitting between them. Germline assignment: CDR1 LNHDA and CDR2 SQIVND (reference sequence). This CDR3 region has 15 residues. The CDR3 bases are TGTGCCAGTAGTATAGTACCCGGGTCCTACAATGAGCAGTTCTTC. Translated, it gives CASSIVPGSYNEQFF.

This chain links TRBV27 with TRBJ2-7; 10 positions agree with TRBD2. V was clipped by 6 bases and J by 4 bases; unmatched bases: 6. CDR1 MNHEY and CDR2 SMNVEV come from the germline V gene (reference sequence). This CDR3 spans 14 amino acids. The CDR3 DNA is TGTGCCAGCAGGGGAGCGGGAGGGTTATACGAGCAGTACTTC. Its protein is CASRGAGGLYEQYF.

The CDR3 here is CASSLFGSYEQYF. The CDR3 nucleotides are TGTGCCAGCAGCTTGTTTGGTTCCTACGAGCAGTACTTC. V gene TRBV7-8 combines with J gene TRBJ2-7; D not certain. Germline-derived CDR1 and CDR2 are SGHVS and FQNEAQ. The CDR3 length is 13 residues. V lost 3 bases to trimming and J lost 1 base, with 7 bases between them.

The chain carries TRBV30 and TRBJ2-1, with D possibly TRBD2 on 7 matching bases. The CDR3 contains 15 residues. The germline CDR1 and CDR2 sequences are GTSNPN and SVGIG (reference sequence). Trimming left V 3 bases short and J 2 bases short, with 14 bases between. Here the CDR3 DNA reads TGTGCCTGGAGAGGGGGGGACCATCCCTACAATGAGCAGTTCTTC. Translating gives CAWRGGDHPYNEQFF.

The chain carries TRBV7-9 and TRBJ1-2; 8 nucleotides match TRBD1. V trimming: 3 bases; J trimming: 7 bases; junction bases outside the gene matches: 4. CDR1 SEHNR and CDR2 FQNEAQ come from the germline V gene (reference sequence). This CDR3 contains 13 residues. The CDR3 DNA is TGTGCCAGCAGCTTGGACAGGGCGTCTGGCTACACCTTC. This translates into CASSLDRASGYTF. The variable domain in full, with the rest retrieved from reference TRBV7-9 and TRBJ1-2, is DTGVSQNPRHKITKRGQNVTFRCDPISEHNRLYWYRQTLGQGPEFLTYFQNEAQLEKSRLLSDRFSAERPKGSFSTLEIQRTEQGDSAMYLCASSLDRASGYTFGSGTRLTVV.

This sequence joins TRBV11-3 and TRBJ2-2; TRBD1 agrees at 9 bases. The CDR3 is made up of 15 amino acids. Germline V gives CDR1 SGHNT, CDR2 YENEEA. V gave up 4 bases and J gave up 4 bases; unmatched junction bases: 4. In DNA, the CDR3 is TGTGCCAGCAGCTGGGACAGGGAAGGCACCGGGGAGCTGTTTTTT. Its protein product is CASSWDREGTGELFF. Together with reference TRBV11-3 and TRBJ2-2, the CDR3 gives the full variable domain: EAGVVQSPRYKIIEKKQPVAFWCNPISGHNTLYWYLQNLGQGPELLIRYENEEAVDDSQLPKDRFSAERLKGVDSTLKIQPAELGDSAVYLCASSWDREGTGELFFGEGSRLTVL.

The chain combines TRBV27 with TRBJ2-1; D possibly uses TRBD1 or TRBD2 (5 bases each). CDR3 length: 16 amino acids. Germline values: CDR1 MNHEY, CDR2 SMNVEV (reference sequence). The V end lost 5 bases, the J end lost 5 bases, and 19 bases lay between the germline ends. The CDR3 DNA reads TGTGCCAGCAGTATGGGGTGGGGGACCGGGGACAATGAGCAGTTCTTC. The encoded protein is CASSMGWGTGDNEQFF.

Written as DNA, the CDR3 is TGTGCCAGCAGCGCACCAGGGGGCGAGCAGTACTTC. Protein product: CASSAPGGEQYF. The chain combines TRBV7-9 with TRBJ2-5; 7 bases match TRBD1. The J call may be incorrect, as the DNA end agrees better with TRBJ2-7. This CDR3 has 12 amino acids. Per the germline V gene, CDR1 is SEHNR and CDR2 is FQNEAQ (reference sequence).

This chain links TRBV4-1 with TRBJ1-1; D is uncertain. Germline V gene data show CDR1 as MGHRA and CDR2 as YSYEKL. CDR3 size: 15 residues. The ends were cut back, 0 bases at V and 0 bases at J, with 8 bases in the middle. The CDR3 spells CASSQEDLVNTEAFF. The CDR3 region has the DNA TGCGCCAGCAGCCAAGAGGATTTGGTGAACACTGAAGCTTTCTTT.

This chain joins TRBV11-2 and TRBJ1-3; D is perhaps TRBD1 (5 bases). V lost 2 bases and J lost 0, with 14 bases in between. The V gene's germline CDR1 is SGHAT and CDR2 FQNNGV. This CDR3 has 17 residues. CDR3 in DNA: TGTGCCAGCAGCTTAAGGGCCACAGGAATCTCTGGAAACACCATATATTTT. Translation gives CASSLRATGISGNTIYF.

This sequence joins TRBV13 and TRBJ1-5, with 11 nucleotides matching TRBD1. Per germline, CDR1 PRHDT and CDR2 FYEKMQ (reference sequence). The J segment lost 7 bases and the V segment lost 5 bases, leaving 4 bases of the junction unmatched. The CDR3 extends over 14 amino acids. The chain's CDR3 is CASSQGQGAQPQHF. The CDR3 DNA follows: TGTGCCAGCAGCCAAGGACAGGGGGCACAGCCCCAGCATTTT. Combining the CDR3 with reference TRBV13 and TRBJ1-5 gives the whole variable domain AAGVIQSPRHLIKEKRETATLKCYPIPRHDTVYWYQQGPGQDPQFLISFYEKMQSDKGSIPDRFSAQQFSDYHSELNMSSLELGDSALYFCASSQGQGAQPQHFGDGTRLSIL.

The rearrangement links TRBV10-3 to TRBJ1-6; TRBD1 aligns across 9 bases. The CDR3 is made up of 15 amino acids. Germline V gives CDR1 ENHRY, CDR2 SYGVKD. The junction had 4 bases not matched to a gene; V was cut back by 0 bases and J by 10 bases. CDR3 DNA: TGTGCCATCAGTGAGTCGGACAGGGGTTTATCACCCCTCCACTTT. Translated, it gives CAISESDRGLSPLHF.

The chain carries TRBV18 and TRBJ1-1, with D perhaps matching TRBD1 (5 bases). V lost 2 bases and J 2 bases, leaving 12 bases between the germline ends. Per germline, CDR1 KGHSH and CDR2 LQKENI. The CDR3 runs to 15 residues. CDR3 DNA sequence: TGTGCCAGCTCACCAGGGAGGGGACCTAACACTGAAGCTTTCTTT. This gives the protein CASSPGRGPNTEAFF.